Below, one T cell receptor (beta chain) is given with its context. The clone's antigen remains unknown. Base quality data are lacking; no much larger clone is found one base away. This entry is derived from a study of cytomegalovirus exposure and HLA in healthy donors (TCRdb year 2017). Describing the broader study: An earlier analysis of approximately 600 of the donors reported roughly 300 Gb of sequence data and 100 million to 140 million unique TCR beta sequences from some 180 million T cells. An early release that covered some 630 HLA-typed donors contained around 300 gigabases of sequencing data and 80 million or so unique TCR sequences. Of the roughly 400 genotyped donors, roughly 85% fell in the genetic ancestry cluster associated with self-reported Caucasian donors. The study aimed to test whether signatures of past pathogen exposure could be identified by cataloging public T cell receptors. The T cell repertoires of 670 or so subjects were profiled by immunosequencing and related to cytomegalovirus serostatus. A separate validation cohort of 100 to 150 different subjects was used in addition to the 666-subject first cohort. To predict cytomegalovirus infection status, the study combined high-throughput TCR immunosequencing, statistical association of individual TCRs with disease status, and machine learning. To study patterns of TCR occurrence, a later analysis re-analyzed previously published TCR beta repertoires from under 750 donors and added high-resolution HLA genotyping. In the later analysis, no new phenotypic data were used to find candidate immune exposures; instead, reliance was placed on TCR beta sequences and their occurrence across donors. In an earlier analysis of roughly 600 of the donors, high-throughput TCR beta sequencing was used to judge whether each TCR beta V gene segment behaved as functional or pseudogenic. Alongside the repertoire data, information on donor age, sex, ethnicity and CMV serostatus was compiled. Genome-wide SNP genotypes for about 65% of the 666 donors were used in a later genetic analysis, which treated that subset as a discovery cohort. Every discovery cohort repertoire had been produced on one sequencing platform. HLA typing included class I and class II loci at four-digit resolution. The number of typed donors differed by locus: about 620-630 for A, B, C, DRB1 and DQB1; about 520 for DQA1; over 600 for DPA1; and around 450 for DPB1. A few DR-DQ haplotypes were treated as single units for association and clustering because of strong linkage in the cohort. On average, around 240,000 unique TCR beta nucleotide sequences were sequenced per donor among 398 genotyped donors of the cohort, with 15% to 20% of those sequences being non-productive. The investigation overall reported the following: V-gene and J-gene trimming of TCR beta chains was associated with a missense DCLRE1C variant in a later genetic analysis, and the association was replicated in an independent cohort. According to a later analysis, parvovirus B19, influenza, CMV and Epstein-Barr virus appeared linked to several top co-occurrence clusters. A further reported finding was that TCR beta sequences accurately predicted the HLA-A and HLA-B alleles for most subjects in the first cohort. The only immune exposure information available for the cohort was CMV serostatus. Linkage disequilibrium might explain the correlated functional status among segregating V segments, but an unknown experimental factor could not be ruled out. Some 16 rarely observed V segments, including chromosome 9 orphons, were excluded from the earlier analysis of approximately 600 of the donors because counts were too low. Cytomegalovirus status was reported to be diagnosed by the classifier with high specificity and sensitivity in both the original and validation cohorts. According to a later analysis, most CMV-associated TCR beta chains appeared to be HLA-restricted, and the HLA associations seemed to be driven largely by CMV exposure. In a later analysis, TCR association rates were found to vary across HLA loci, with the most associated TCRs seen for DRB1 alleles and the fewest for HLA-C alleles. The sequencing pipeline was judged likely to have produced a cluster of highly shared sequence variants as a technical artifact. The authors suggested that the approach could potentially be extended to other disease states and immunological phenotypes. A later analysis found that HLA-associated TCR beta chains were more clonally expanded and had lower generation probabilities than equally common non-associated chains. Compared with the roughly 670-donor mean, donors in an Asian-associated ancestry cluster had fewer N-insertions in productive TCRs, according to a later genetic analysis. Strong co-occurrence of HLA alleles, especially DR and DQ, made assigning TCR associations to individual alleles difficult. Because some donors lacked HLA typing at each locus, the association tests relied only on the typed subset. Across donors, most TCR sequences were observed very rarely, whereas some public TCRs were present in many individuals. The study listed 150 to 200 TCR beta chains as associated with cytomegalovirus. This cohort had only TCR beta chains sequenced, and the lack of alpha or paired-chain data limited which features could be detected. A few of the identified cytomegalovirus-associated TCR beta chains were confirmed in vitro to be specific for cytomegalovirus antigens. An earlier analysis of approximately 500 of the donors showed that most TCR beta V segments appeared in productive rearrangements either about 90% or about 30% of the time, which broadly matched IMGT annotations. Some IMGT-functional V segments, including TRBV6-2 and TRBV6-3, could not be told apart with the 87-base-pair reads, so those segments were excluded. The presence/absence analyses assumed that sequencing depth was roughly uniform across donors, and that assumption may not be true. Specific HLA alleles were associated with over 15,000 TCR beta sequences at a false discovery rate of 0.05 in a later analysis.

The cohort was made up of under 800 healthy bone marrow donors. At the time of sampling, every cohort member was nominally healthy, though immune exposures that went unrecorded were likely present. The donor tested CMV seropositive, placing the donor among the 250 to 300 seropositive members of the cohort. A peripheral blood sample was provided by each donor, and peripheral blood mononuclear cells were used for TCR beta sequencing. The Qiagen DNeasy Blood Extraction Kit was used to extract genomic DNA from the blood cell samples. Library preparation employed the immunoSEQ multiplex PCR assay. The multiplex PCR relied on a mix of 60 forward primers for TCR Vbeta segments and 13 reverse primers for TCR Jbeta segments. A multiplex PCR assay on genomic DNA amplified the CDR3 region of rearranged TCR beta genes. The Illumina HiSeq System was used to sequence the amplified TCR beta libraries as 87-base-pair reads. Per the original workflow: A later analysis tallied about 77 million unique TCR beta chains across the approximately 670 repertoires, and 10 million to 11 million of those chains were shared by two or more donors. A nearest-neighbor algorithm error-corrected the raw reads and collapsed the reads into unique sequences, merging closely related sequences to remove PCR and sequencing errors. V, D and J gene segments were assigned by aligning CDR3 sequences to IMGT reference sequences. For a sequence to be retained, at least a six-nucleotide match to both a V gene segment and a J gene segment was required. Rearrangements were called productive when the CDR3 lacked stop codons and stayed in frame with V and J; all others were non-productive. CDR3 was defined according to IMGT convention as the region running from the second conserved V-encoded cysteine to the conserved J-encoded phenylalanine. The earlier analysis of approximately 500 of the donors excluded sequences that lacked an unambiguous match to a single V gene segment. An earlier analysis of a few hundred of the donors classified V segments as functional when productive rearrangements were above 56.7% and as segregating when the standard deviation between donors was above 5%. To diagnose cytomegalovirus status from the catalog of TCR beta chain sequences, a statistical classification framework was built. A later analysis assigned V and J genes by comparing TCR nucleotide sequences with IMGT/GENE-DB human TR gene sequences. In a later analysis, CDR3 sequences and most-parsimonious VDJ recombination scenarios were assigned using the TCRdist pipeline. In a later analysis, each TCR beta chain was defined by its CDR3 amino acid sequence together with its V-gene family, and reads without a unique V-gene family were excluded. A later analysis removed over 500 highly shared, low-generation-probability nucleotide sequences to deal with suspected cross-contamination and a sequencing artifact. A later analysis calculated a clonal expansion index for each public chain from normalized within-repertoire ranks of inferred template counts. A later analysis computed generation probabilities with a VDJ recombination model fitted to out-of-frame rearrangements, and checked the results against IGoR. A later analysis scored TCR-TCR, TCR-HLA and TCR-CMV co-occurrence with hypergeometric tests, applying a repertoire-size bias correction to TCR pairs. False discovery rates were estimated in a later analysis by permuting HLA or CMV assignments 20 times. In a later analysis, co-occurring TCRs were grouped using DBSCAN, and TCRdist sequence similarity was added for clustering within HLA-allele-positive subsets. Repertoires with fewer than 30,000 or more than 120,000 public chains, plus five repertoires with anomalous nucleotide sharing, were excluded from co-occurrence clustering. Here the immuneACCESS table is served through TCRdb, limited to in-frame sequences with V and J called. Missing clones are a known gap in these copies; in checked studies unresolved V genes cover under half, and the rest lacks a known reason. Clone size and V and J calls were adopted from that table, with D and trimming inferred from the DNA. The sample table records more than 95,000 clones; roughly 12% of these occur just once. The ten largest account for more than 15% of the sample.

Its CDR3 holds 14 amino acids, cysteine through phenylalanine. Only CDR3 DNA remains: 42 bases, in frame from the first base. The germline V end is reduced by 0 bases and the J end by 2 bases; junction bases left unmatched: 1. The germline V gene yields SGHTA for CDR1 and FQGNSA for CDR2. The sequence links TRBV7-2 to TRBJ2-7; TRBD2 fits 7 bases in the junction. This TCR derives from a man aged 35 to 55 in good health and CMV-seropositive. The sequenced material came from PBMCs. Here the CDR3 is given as CASSLAAGAYEQYF. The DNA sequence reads TGTGCCAGCAGCTTAGCGGCGGGGGCCTACGAGCAGTACTTC. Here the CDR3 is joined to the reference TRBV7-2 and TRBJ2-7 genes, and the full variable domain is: GAGVSQSPSNKVTEKGKDVELRCDPISGHTALYWYRQSLGQGLEFLIYFQGNSAPDKSGLPSDRFSAERTGGSVSTLTIQRTQQEDSAVYLCASSLAAGAYEQYFGPGTRLTVT.